These 8 T cell receptor beta chains were all obtained from the same sample, sequenced in a study of T cell clones after liver transplantation. Here immunoSEQ multiplex PCR was the method, and the copy in TCRdb shows in-frame clones only, minus some. This sample has roughly 100,000 clones, with around 84% found just once. Sequenced here: CD4+ T cells from blood, sampled around 44 months after liver transplant. The receptors stem from a human patient who received a liver transplant. A share of the T cells may be of graft donor origin.

The V call is TRBV19, the J call TRBJ1-3; possible D gene TRBD1, 6 bases. The V end was cut by 7 bases, the J end by 4 bases, with 17 bases between. CDR1 is LNHDA and CDR2 is SQIVND in the germline V gene (reference sequence). The CDR3 consists of 15 residues. CDR3 residues: CASTVGQGSGNTIYF. CDR3 in DNA: TGTGCCAGTACCGTCGGGCAGGGGTCGGGAAACACCATATATTTT.

The chain employs TRBV25-1 and TRBJ2-5; 10 positions agree with TRBD1. With V trimmed by 5 bases and J by 6 bases, 6 bases remained unmatched. Germline V gene lookup returns CDR1 MGHDK and CDR2 SYGVNS. The CDR3 has 14 residues. CDR3 region: CASSPTGGLKTQYF. The CDR3, as DNA: TGTGCCAGCAGTCCGACAGGGGGCTTGAAGACCCAGTACTTC.

This clone was detected once. This chain joins TRBV11-2 and TRBJ1-1; tentative D call: TRBD1 (5 bases). The CDR3 spans 13 residues. The germline V gene has CDR1 SGHAT and CDR2 FQNNGV. Trimming left V 6 bases short and J 5 bases short, with 13 bases between. CDR3 residues: CASRDWGNTEAFF. DNA of the CDR3: TGTGCCAGCAGGGATTGGGGGAATACTGAAGCTTTCTTT.

V usage is TRBV4-3 and J usage is TRBJ1-4; TRBD1 matches at 9 bases. CDR1 is LGHNA and CDR2 is YSLEER in the germline V gene. The trim removed 1 base at V and 7 bases at J, leaving 7 bases unmatched. This CDR3 contains 16 residues. The CDR3 here is CASSQVGTGKGEKLFF. CDR3 coding DNA: TGCGCCAGCAGCCAAGTAGGGACAGGGAAGGGTGAAAAACTGTTTTTT.

The gene calls are TRBV4-1 and TRBJ2-1, with D possibly TRBD2 on 6 matching bases. There are 16 residues in the CDR3. CDR1 is MGHRA and CDR2 is YSYEKL in the germline V gene. Trimming removed 3 bases from V and 6 bases from J, with 18 bases in between. The CDR3 nucleotides read TGCGCCAGCAGCCAGACACCGGGACTCAAAATCAATGAGCAGTTCTTC. Amino acid sequence: CASSQTPGLKINEQFF.

The chain employs TRBV6-6 and TRBJ1-1, with 7 bases fitting TRBD1. This CDR3 region has 13 residues. V was clipped by 4 bases and J by 4 bases; unmatched bases: 3. Germline lookup yields CDR1 MNHNY and CDR2 SVGAGI (reference sequence). The CDR3 spells CASSLQGSTEAFF. CDR3 DNA: TGTGCCAGCAGTTTACAGGGGAGCACTGAAGCTTTCTTT.

V and J are TRBV5-1 and TRBJ2-3; D could derive from TRBD1 or TRBD2 (5 bases each). The CDR3 has 16 amino acids. Germline CDR1 and CDR2: SGHRS and YFSETQ. Trimming stripped 2 bases from V and 4 bases from J, with 17 bases between. CDR3 loop: CASSFGDPEKADTQYF. The CDR3 region has the DNA TGCGCCAGCAGCTTTGGGGACCCCGAGAAAGCAGATACGCAGTATTTT.

This clone was seen only once. The genes are TRBV18 and TRBJ2-7; TRBD2 agrees at 8 bases. The V gene's germline CDR1 is KGHSH and CDR2 LQKENI. Unmatched junction bases numbered 4, after V lost 1 base and J lost 2 bases. The CDR3 runs to 15 residues. CDR3 DNA: TGTGCCAGCTCACCACAAGCGGGGGCAACCTACGAGCAGTACTTC. It specifies CASSPQAGATYEQYF.